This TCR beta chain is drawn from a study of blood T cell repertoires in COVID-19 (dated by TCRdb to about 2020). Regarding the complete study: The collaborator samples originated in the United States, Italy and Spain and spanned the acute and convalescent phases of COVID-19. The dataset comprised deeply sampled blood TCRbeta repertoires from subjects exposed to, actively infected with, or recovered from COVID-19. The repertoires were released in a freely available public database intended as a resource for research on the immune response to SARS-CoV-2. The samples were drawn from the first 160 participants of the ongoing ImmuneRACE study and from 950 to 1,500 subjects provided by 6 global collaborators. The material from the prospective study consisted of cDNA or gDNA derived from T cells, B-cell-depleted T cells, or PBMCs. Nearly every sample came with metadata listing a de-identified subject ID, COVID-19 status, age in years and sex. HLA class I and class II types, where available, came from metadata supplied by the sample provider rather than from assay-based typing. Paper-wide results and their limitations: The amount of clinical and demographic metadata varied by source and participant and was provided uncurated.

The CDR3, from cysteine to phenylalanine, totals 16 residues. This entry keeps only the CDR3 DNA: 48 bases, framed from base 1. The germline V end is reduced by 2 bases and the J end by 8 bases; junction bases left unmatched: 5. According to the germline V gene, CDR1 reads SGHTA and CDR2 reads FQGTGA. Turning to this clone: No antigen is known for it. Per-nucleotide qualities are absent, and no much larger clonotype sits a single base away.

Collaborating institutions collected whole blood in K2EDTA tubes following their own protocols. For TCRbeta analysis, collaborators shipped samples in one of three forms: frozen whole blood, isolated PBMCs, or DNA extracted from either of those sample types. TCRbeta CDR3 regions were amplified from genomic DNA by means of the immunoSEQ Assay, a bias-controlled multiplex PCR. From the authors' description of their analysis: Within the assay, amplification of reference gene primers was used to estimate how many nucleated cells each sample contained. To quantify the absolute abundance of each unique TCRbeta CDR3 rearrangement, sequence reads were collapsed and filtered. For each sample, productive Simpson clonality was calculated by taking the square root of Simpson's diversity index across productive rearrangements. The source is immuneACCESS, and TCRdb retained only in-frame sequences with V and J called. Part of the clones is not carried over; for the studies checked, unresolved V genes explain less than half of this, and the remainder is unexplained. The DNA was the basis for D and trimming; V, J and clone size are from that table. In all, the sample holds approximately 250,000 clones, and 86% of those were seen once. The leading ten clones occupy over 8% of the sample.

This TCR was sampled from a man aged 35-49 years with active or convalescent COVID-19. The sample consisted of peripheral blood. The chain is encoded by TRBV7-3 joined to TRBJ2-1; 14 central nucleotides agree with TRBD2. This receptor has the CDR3 CASSLQGLAGVYEQFF. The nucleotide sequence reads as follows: TGTGCCAGCAGCTTACAGGGACTAGCGGGAGTCTATGAGCAGTTCTTC. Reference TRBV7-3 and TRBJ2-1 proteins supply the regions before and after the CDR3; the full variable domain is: GAGVSQTPSNKVTEKGKYVELRCDPISGHTALYWYRQSLGQGPEFLIYFQGTGAADDSGLPNDRFFAVRPEGSVSTLKIQRTERGDSAVYLCASSLQGLAGVYEQFFGPGTRLTVL.